These 23 T cell receptor beta chains were all obtained from the same sample, sequenced in a study of T cell responses to AZD1222 COVID-19 vaccine. TCRdb's table, derived via immunoSEQ multiplex PCR, lists solely in-frame clones and lacks some. The repertoire holds 92,000 or so clones, with approximately 87% as singletons. The source material was peripheral blood, sampled on day 0 of AZD1222 vaccination. Receptor source: an adult in good health.

The J gene is TRBJ1-2, the V gene TRBV14; D is perhaps TRBD1 (5 bases). The CDR3 has 15 residues. Germline loops: CDR1 SGHDN, CDR2 FVKESK. The V and J ends lost 5 bases and 4 bases respectively, with 17 bases between them. CDR3 protein: CASSSVGRAGYGYTF. CDR3 DNA sequence: TGTGCCAGCAGCTCCGTAGGCAGGGCCGGCTATGGCTACACCTTC.

The genes are TRBV7-9 and TRBJ1-2, with 7 positions matching TRBD1. Losses at the gene ends were 4 bases for V and 8 bases for J; bases not matched to a gene: 10. From germline, CDR1 is SEHNR and CDR2 FQNEAQ (reference sequence). The CDR3 covers 14 residues. The DNA of the CDR3 is TGTGCCAGCAGCTCTGACAGGGCGAGAACGGGCTACACCTTC. This codes for CASSSDRARTGYTF.

The rearrangement joins TRBV28 to TRBJ2-1; TRBD1 matches 8 bases. The germline V gene encodes CDR1 MDHEN and CDR2 SYDVKM. V lost 6 bases to trimming and J lost 0 bases; unmatched junction nucleotides: 1. This CDR3 contains 14 residues. The CDR3 DNA sequence: TGTGCCAGCAGAACAGGGGGCTCCTACAATGAGCAGTTCTTC. Encoded protein: CASRTGGSYNEQFF.

DNA for the CDR3: TGTGCCAGCTCACCAGCGGAGACGGACTATGGCTACACCTTC. Translation gives CASSPAETDYGYTF. The genes are TRBV18 and TRBJ1-2; no definite D call. V dropped 2 bases and J dropped 3 bases, with 10 bases sitting between them. Germline V lookup: CDR1 KGHSH, CDR2 LQKENI. The CDR3 spans 14 residues.

V gene TRBV19 combines with J gene TRBJ2-2; no definite D call. CDR3 size: 14 residues. From germline, CDR1 is LNHDA and CDR2 SQIVND (reference sequence). V lost 2 bases to trimming and J lost 6 bases, with 10 bases between them. This chain's CDR3 is CASSINRFAGELFF. CDR3 in DNA: TGTGCCAGTAGTATAAATAGATTTGCCGGGGAGCTGTTTTTT.

V usage is TRBV4-3 and J usage is TRBJ1-1; TRBD1 is a possible D gene (6 bases). Germline CDR1 and CDR2: LGHNA and YSLEER. Trimming took off 4 bases at V and 1 base at J, with 13 bases between the two ends. CDR3 length: 15 residues. Written as DNA, the CDR3 is TGCGCCAGCAGCCTCCTCGGAGGGGGGAACACTGAAGCTTTCTTT. Translating gives CASSLLGGGNTEAFF.

Here the CDR3 reads CASSQSTLYNEQFF. DNA of the CDR3: TGTGCCAGCAGCCAATCCACCCTCTACAATGAGCAGTTCTTC. The chain is built from TRBV7-3 and TRBJ2-1, with D uncertain. The CDR3 consists of 14 residues. Trimming removed 5 bases from V and 3 bases from J, with 11 bases in between. Germline CDR1 is SGHTA and CDR2 is FQGTGA.

The chain combines TRBV27 with TRBJ2-7; 7 nucleotides line up with TRBD2. Per germline, CDR1 MNHEY and CDR2 SMNVEV (reference sequence). The V and J ends lost 0 bases and 7 bases, in that order; junction bases with no gene match: 12. The length of the CDR3 is 16 residues. The CDR3 bases are TGTGCCAGCAGTTTATCTGTGCGGGAGTGGGTCCGGGAGCAGTACTTC. Residues: CASSLSVREWVREQYF.

V is TRBV3-1 (or the pseudogene TRBV3-2) and J is TRBJ1-5; D gene unclear. This CDR3 is built from 13 residues. CDR1 is LGHDT and CDR2 is YNNKEL in the germline V gene (reference sequence). V was trimmed by 5 bases and J by 3 bases, leaving 8 bases between them. The chain's CDR3 is CASSEGPNQPQHF. CDR3 bases: TGTGCCAGCAGCGAAGGCCCCAATCAGCCCCAGCATTTT.

The CDR3 here is CASSLPGGVRGQYF. DNA of the CDR3: TGTGCCAGCAGTTTACCCGGGGGGGTCCGTGGGCAGTACTTC. This chain uses TRBV28 with TRBJ2-7; TRBD2 aligns across 8 bases. CDR3 length equals 14 residues. Germline CDR1 is MDHEN and CDR2 is SYDVKM. The junction had 9 bases not matched to a gene; V was cut back by 2 bases and J by 9 bases.

This clone showed up just once. The chain couples TRBV30 to TRBJ2-1, with D uncertain. CDR3 length: 12 amino acids. Germline assignment: CDR1 GTSNPN and CDR2 SVGIG (reference sequence). V shed 4 bases and J shed 7 bases, with 11 bases lying between them. This chain's CDR3 is CAWNLGLNEQFF. DNA for the CDR3: TGTGCCTGGAATCTAGGGTTGAATGAGCAGTTCTTC.

The J gene is TRBJ1-5, the V gene TRBV19; a possible D gene is TRBD1 (6 bases). With 8 bases removed from V and 1 base from J, the gap between germline ends came to 18 bases. The CDR3 consists of 16 residues. The germline CDR1 and CDR2 sequences are LNHDA and SQIVND (reference sequence). The CDR3 protein is CASEKSAGASNQPQHF. CDR3 coding DNA: TGTGCCAGTGAGAAAAGTGCAGGGGCCAGCAATCAGCCCCAGCATTTT.

CDR3 residues: CAWSLSSGNTIYF. The CDR3 coding sequence is TGTGCCTGGAGTCTTAGCTCTGGAAACACCATATATTTT. The V call is TRBV30, the J call TRBJ1-3; D unresolved. Trimming removed 2 bases from V and 0 bases from J, with 5 bases in between. This CDR3 region has 13 residues. Germline V lookup: CDR1 GTSNPN, CDR2 SVGIG (reference sequence).

V gene TRBV5-6 combines with J gene TRBJ2-7, with D perhaps TRBD2 (6 bases). The germline gives CDR1 SGHDT, CDR2 YYEEEE. The CDR3 runs to 13 residues. Between the trimmed V and J ends, which lost 4 bases and 3 bases, there was a span of 11 bases. The CDR3 sequence is CASSHGTDYEQYF. The CDR3 DNA follows: TGTGCCAGCAGCCACGGGACTGACTACGAGCAGTACTTC. The variable domain in full, with the rest retrieved from reference TRBV5-6 and TRBJ2-7, is DAGVTQSPTHLIKTRGQQVTLRCSPKSGHDTVSWYQQALGQGPQFIFQYYEEEERQRGNFPDRFSGHQFPNYSSELNVNALLLGDSALYLCASSHGTDYEQYFGPGTRLTVT.

The chain couples TRBV11-3 to TRBJ2-7, with a weak D call TRBD1 (5 bases). Germline lookup yields CDR1 SGHNT and CDR2 YENEEA. Trimming took off 0 bases at V and 6 bases at J, with 9 bases between the two ends. The CDR3 is made up of 13 amino acids. CDR3 amino acids: CASSLDTQGEQYF. The CDR3 region has the DNA TGTGCCAGCAGCTTAGATACCCAGGGCGAGCAGTACTTC.

V usage is TRBV5-5 and J usage is TRBJ2-7; D unclear. This CDR3 is 16 amino acids long. Trimming shortened V by 0 bases and J by 2 bases, and 15 bases separated the two germline ends. Germline V lookup: CDR1 SGHKS, CDR2 YYEKEE (reference sequence). The CDR3, as DNA: TGTGCCAGCAGCTTGGAAGACGTTCGGGCGGCCTACGAGCAGTACTTC. Its protein is CASSLEDVRAAYEQYF. Drawing the rest from reference TRBV5-5 and TRBJ2-7, the complete variable domain is DAGVTQSPTHLIKTRGQQVTLRCSPISGHKSVSWYQQVLGQGPQFIFQYYEKEERGRGNFPDRFSARQFPNYSSELNVNALLLGDSALYLCASSLEDVRAAYEQYFGPGTRLTVT.

As DNA, the CDR3 is TGTGCCAGCAGTGAAGGATATCCAGGGGGCTTCTACAATGAGCAGTTCTTC. This sequence encodes CASSEGYPGGFYNEQFF. The chain uses TRBV6-1 and TRBJ2-1; 8 bases map to TRBD1. V was clipped by 1 base and J by 3 bases; unmatched bases: 8. Germline loops: CDR1 MNHNS, CDR2 SASEGT. The CDR3 is 17 residues long.

J is TRBJ2-2 and V is TRBV28; D might be TRBD2 (5 bases). This CDR3 has 13 residues. Trimming took 5 bases from V and 7 from J, leaving 11 bases between them. Per germline, CDR1 MDHEN and CDR2 SYDVKM. Here the CDR3 reads CASSPSGSGELFF. The CDR3 coding sequence is TGTGCCAGCAGTCCCTCTGGGAGCGGGGAGCTGTTTTTT.

This sequence joins TRBV19 and TRBJ2-1; D unresolved. Looked up from germline, CDR1 is LNHDA and CDR2 is SQIVND (reference sequence). The V end lost 2 bases, the J end lost 3 bases, and 8 bases lay between the germline ends. The CDR3 consists of 14 residues. The CDR3 loop reads CASSIQTIYNEQFF. For the CDR3, the DNA is TGTGCCAGTAGTATACAAACCATCTACAATGAGCAGTTCTTC.

The chain recombines TRBV4-3 with TRBJ2-7; a possible D gene is TRBD2 (5 bases). The CDR3 consists of 15 residues. V lost 1 base to trimming and J lost 5 bases, with 15 bases between them. Germline CDR1 is LGHNA and CDR2 is YSLEER. CDR3 residues: CASSQASHGINEQYF. In DNA, the CDR3 is TGCGCCAGCAGCCAAGCCAGCCACGGGATTAACGAGCAGTACTTC.

This chain uses TRBV11-1 with TRBJ2-5, with 9 bases aligning to TRBD2. This CDR3 is built from 14 residues. Germline CDR1 is SGHAT and CDR2 is FQDESV (reference sequence). The ends lost 4 bases at V and 4 bases at J; junction bases unmatched: 4. The CDR3 here is CASSSLAGLETQYF. CDR3 coding DNA: TGTGCCAGCAGCTCACTAGCGGGTCTAGAGACCCAGTACTTC.

The CDR3 nucleotides are TGTGCCAGCAGCCTACCGGTTGGGACTAGCGGGAGAAAAACCTACAATGAGCAGTTCTTC. Translated, it gives CASSLPVGTSGRKTYNEQFF. The chain is built from TRBV7-3 and TRBJ2-1; 14 bases are shared with TRBD2. Looked up from germline, CDR1 is SGHTA and CDR2 is FQGTGA. With V trimmed by 5 bases and J by 2 bases, 14 bases remained unmatched. This CDR3 comprises 20 residues.

The chain recombines TRBV4-3 with TRBJ1-5; D is undetermined. This CDR3 is built from 15 residues. V lost 4 bases to trimming and J lost 0 bases, with 10 bases between them. Germline values: CDR1 LGHNA, CDR2 YSLEER. The CDR3 here is CASSPGSHSNQPQHF. CDR3 coding DNA: TGCGCCAGCAGCCCCGGGAGCCATAGCAATCAGCCCCAGCATTTT.